A single T cell receptor beta chain is shown here with its context. The target antigen is unknown. Assay used: immunoSEQ multiplex PCR; TCRdb lists only in-frame clones, some missing. The repertoire includes approximately 53,000 clones, roughly 90% of them detected once, and roughly 18% sits in the top ten. This entry belongs to a study of lymphopenia after photon versus proton radiotherapy. Study observations and caveats: Photon-treated patients lost naive T cells and TCR diversity; proton-treated stayed stable.

This specimen was peripheral blood, taken from a patient treated with photon-based radiotherapy. This receptor was identified in a woman in her thirties or forties with cholangiocarcinoma.

CDR3 nucleotide sequence: TGTGCCTGGAGTCCCAGGGGGCGGGATAATTCACCCCTCCACTTT. Protein sequence: CAWSPRGRDNSPLHF. The genes are TRBV30 and TRBJ1-6; 8 positions match TRBD1. With V trimmed by 2 bases and J by 5 bases, 5 bases remained unmatched. Per germline, CDR1 GTSNPN and CDR2 SVGIG (reference sequence). The CDR3 is made up of 15 amino acids.